Shown below are 4 T cell receptor beta chains from a single sample sequenced in a study of blood T cells in healthy people across ages (dated by TCRdb to between 2014 and 2017). Receptor amplification or capture employed 5' RACE. Sequencing relied on an Illumina HiSeq 2500. A second roughly 6 to 12 cycle PCR used a sample-barcoded 5' primer and a J-beta primer mix. In-frame beta chains were kept once TCRdb had trimmed the public reads at Q25 with fastp and called clones with MiXCR. Each entry merges the rows of one CDR3 protein and shows their most common DNA and genes. Present in this sample are roughly 800,000 distinct CDR3 sequences, roughly 25% of which were seen just once. Of the sample, about 3% falls within the top ten clones. Separately, the same data were catalogued under a study of T cells of mothers and their children.

The sequencing input was blood. The receptors originated from a boy younger than 18 in good health.

The chain recombines TRBV5-1 with TRBJ2-7; 8 bases are shared with TRBD1. The CDR3 is 15 amino acids. With V trimmed by 0 bases and J by 3 bases, 5 bases remained unmatched. Germline V gives CDR1 SGHRS, CDR2 YFSETQ. The DNA of the CDR3 is TGCGCCAGCAGCTTGGATCCGGACAGGGACTACGAGCAGTACTTC. Its protein product is CASSLDPDRDYEQYF.

The CDR3 spells CASSIDSGSPLHF. The CDR3, as DNA: TGCGCCAGCAGCATAGACAGTGGTTCACCCCTCCACTTT. The rearrangement links TRBV5-1 to TRBJ1-6; TRBD1 is a possible D gene (5 bases). Trimming took 4 bases from V and 9 from J, leaving 11 bases between them. CDR1 and CDR2 from the germline V gene are SGHRS and YFSETQ. The CDR3 sequence is 13 residues long.

The J gene is TRBJ1-3, the V gene TRBV10-3, with no clear D. Germline assignment: CDR1 ENHRY and CDR2 SYGVKD. Deletions cut 8 bases from V and 2 bases from J, with 13 bases between. CDR3 size: 14 residues. CDR3 nucleotides: TGTGCCATCGGACGGACTGGTGCTGGAAACACCATATATTTT. This codes for CAIGRTGAGNTIYF.

The chain couples TRBV9 to TRBJ2-5, with 13 bases identical to TRBD2. The last part of the DNA fits TRBJ2-1 better; the J call may be wrong. The CDR3 runs to 16 residues. Germline V gene sequence: CDR1 SGDLS, CDR2 YYNGEE. Written as DNA, the CDR3 is TGTGCCAGCAGCAGAGTACTAGCGGGGGGGAACAATGAGCAGTTCTTC. This gives the protein CASSRVLAGGNNEQFF.